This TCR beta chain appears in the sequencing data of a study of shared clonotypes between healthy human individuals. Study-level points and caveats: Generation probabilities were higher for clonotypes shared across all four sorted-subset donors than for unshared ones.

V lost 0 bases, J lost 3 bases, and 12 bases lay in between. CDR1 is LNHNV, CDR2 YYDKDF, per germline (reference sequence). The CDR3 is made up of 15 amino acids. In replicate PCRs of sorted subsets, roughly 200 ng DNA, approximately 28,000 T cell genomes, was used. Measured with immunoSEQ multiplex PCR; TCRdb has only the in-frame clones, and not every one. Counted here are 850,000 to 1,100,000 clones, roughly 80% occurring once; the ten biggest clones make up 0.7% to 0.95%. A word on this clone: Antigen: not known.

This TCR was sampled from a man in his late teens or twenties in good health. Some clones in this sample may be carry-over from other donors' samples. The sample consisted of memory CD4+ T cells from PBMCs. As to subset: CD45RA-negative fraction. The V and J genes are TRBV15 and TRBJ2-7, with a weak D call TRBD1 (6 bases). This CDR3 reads CATSRDPGVGYEQYF. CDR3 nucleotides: TGTGCCACCAGCAGAGACCCAGGGGTAGGCTACGAGCAGTACTTC.